This TCR beta chain was recovered during a study of response to subunit inactivated influenza vaccine. CDR1 and CDR2 (germline): LNHDA, SQIVND (reference sequence). J gave up 6 bases and V 1 base, and 6 bases lay outside the gene matches. This CDR3 contains 16 residues. Each CDR3 protein is one row after TCRdb ran MiXCR on the RT-PCR reads. The sample yields 600,000 to 700,000 distinct CDR3 sequences, around 15% seen once. This clonotype was found a few times. Antigen unknown. Study results and caveats: With each seasonal influenza vaccination, the authors suggested, few new T cells are recruited.

The source was PBMCs from blood, collected around 14 days before vaccination. The chain combines TRBV19 with TRBJ2-7; 13 bases line up with TRBD2. The TCR originated in a man over 45 who received an inactivated influenza vaccine. CDR3 nucleotides: TGTGCCAGTAGTATAGCCGGACTAGCGGGAGCCCGCGAGCAGTACTTC. The encoded protein is CASSIAGLAGAREQYF.